The 7 T cell receptor beta chains below all came from one sample that was sequenced in a study of identical twins. TCRdb re-called the 5' RACE reads with MiXCR, one entry per CDR3 protein. The sample consists of around 550,000 distinct CDR3 sequences, nearly 15% of them appearing once. These data were also filed under a second study, of yellow fever vaccine responses in identical twins.

The sequenced sample was CD4+ T cells sorted from blood. The origin of the receptors is a woman younger than 30 in good health.

This clonotype was detected only a few times. V usage is TRBV29-1 and J usage is TRBJ1-5; D is possibly TRBD1 (5 bases). V was clipped by 3 bases and J by 8 bases, with 14 bases between them. Germline-derived CDR1 and CDR2 are SQVTM and ANQGSEA. The CDR3 runs to 13 residues. Here the CDR3 DNA reads TGCAGCGTTGAGGGGCAGGCAGGGAAGCCCCAGCATTTT. It yields the protein CSVEGQAGKPQHF.

The chain couples TRBV6-1 to TRBJ2-3; TRBD2 aligns across 11 bases. V shed 7 bases, J shed 2 bases, and the junction held 5 bases outside the gene matches. This CDR3 has 15 amino acids. The germline gives CDR1 MNHNS, CDR2 SASEGT. This CDR3 is CASMGTSGVTDTQYF. CDR3 DNA: TGTGCCAGCATGGGGACTAGCGGAGTCACAGATACGCAGTATTTT.

This clonotype appeared a few times. This chain joins TRBV5-1 and TRBJ1-4, with D perhaps matching TRBD1 (6 bases). Germline loops: CDR1 SGHRS, CDR2 YFSETQ. CDR3 length: 16 amino acids. With 3 bases removed from V and 0 bases from J, the gap between germline ends came to 12 bases. The CDR3 nucleotides are TGCGCCAGCAGCTGGGCAGGGGCAACAACTAATGAAAAACTGTTTTTT. This encodes CASSWAGATTNEKLFF.

The CDR3 loop reads CASNGQGRHYEQYV. Written as DNA, the CDR3 is TGTGCCAGCAACGGACAGGGGAGACACTACGAGCAGTACGTC. The chain joins TRBV5-5 to TRBJ2-7, with 9 bases that match TRBD1. Trimming took 6 bases from V and 3 from J; bases not matched to a gene: 7. Germline V lookup: CDR1 SGHKS, CDR2 YYEKEE (reference sequence). This CDR3 contains 14 residues.

This clonotype was counted a few times. The V call is TRBV20-1, the J call TRBJ2-3, with 9 nucleotides matching TRBD2. The CDR3 is made up of 15 amino acids. Germline trimming cut 6 bases from V and 2 bases from J; bases unmatched to any gene: 9. CDR1 DFQATT and CDR2 SNEGSKA come from the germline V gene (reference sequence). The CDR3 DNA follows: TGCAGTGCCCCAATGGGACTAGCATTCACAGATACGCAGTATTTT. Translation: CSAPMGLAFTDTQYF.

The V and J genes are TRBV12-3 or TRBV12-4 and TRBJ2-1; 7 nucleotides line up with TRBD2. The CDR3 loop spans 12 amino acids. V gave up 5 bases and J gave up 5 bases; unmatched junction bases: 0. The CDR3 loop reads CASSGRDNEQFF. The DNA of the CDR3 is TGTGCCAGCAGTGGGAGGGACAATGAGCAGTTCTTC.

The rearrangement links TRBV5-1 to TRBJ1-1; 8 bases line up with TRBD1. The trim removed 4 bases at V and 3 bases at J, leaving 14 bases unmatched. This CDR3 region has 17 residues. Germline CDR1 and CDR2: SGHRS and YFSETQ. This CDR3 is CASSPGQDPGLHTEAFF. The CDR3 coding sequence is TGCGCCAGCAGCCCGGGACAGGACCCCGGACTGCACACTGAAGCTTTCTTT.